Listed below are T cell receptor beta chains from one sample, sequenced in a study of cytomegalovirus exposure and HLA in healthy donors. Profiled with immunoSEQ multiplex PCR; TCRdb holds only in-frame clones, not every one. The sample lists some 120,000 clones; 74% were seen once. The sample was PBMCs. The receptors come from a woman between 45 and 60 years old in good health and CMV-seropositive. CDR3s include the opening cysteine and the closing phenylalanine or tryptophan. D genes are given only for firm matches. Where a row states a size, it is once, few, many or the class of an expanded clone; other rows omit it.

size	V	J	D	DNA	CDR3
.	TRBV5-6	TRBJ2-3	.	TGTGCCAGCGAGGGGGGGCCTCGCACAGATACGCAGTATTTT	CASEGGPRTDTQYF
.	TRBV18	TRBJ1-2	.	TGTGCCAGCTCACCACCCGGTGGAGATAACTATGGCTACACCTTC	CASSPPGGDNYGYTF
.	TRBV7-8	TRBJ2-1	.	TGTGCCAGCAGCACCGGAAGGACACCCTACAATGAGCAGTTCTTC	CASSTGRTPYNEQFF
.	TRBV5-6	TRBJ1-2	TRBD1	TGTGCCAGCAGCCGGGACAGGGGGACCTATGGCTACACCTTC	CASSRDRGTYGYTF
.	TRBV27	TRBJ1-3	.	TGTGCCAGCAGTTTAAGCGTTCCACAGGGTATCGGAAACACCATATATTTT	CASSLSVPQGIGNTIYF
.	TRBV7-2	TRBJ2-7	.	TGTGCCAGCAGCTGGGGGGACGAGCAGTACTTC	CASSWGDEQYF
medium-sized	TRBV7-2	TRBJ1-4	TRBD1	TGTGCCAGCAGCTGGGGGGGACAGGGTGGGGAAAAACTGTTTTTT	CASSWGGQGGEKLFF
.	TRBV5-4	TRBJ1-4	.	TGTGCCAGCAGCCAAGGGGCCCTTTTGGCAACTAATGAAAAACTGTTTTTT	CASSQGALLATNEKLFF
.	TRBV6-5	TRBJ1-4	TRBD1	TGTGCCAGCAGTTCGAGGGGACAGCTAAATGAAAAACTGTTTTTT	CASSSRGQLNEKLFF
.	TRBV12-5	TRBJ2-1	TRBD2	TGTGCTAGCGCGTCGAGCGGGGGGTTCGATGAGCAGTTCTTC	CASASSGGFDEQFF
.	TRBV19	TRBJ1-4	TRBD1	TGTGCCAGTAAGAGGAAGGGGGCAGGTGAAAAACTGTTTTTT	CASKRKGAGEKLFF
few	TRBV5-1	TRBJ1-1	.	TGCGCCAGCAGCTTGAGGGGATACACTGAAGCTTTCTTT	CASSLRGYTEAFF
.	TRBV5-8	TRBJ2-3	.	TGTGCCACCGCAGAGGGAGCGCAGTATTTT	CATAEGAQYF
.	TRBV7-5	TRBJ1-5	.	TGTGCCAGAAGCTTAGGACAGAGCAATCAGCCCCAGCATTTT	CARSLGQSNQPQHF
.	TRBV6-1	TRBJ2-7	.	TGTGCCAGCAGTGTGGCCTTCGACTACGAGCAGTACTTC	CASSVAFDYEQYF
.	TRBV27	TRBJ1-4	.	TGTGCCAGCAGTGGGGCTGCAACTAATGAAAAACTGTTTTTT	CASSGAATNEKLFF
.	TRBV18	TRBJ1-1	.	TGTGCCAGCTCACCTTCGGGGGACACTGAAGCTTTCTTT	CASSPSGDTEAFF
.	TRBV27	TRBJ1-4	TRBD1	TGTGCCAGCAGGAGAGGACAGGCGATAAATGAAAAACTGTTTTTT	CASRRGQAINEKLFF
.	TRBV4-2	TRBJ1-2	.	TGTGCCAGCAGCCAAGCCCTTGATGGGGCTGGCTACACCTTC	CASSQALDGAGYTF
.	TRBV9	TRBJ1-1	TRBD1	TGTGCCAGCAGCGTACAGGGGGGCTTCCTGGGGACCACTGAAGCTTTCTTT	CASSVQGGFLGTTEAFF